A single TCR beta chain is shown here with its context. Its antigen is as yet unknown. The PCR used 52 TRBV and 13 TRBJ primers. Measured with immunoSEQ multiplex PCR; TCRdb has only the in-frame clones, and not every one. There are about 28,000 clones in the sample; 80% to 95% occur only once, and approximately 1.5% lies in the top ten. The germline V and J ends were trimmed by 10 bases and 5 bases, with 22 bases remaining between them. Per the germline V gene, CDR1 is ENHRY and CDR2 is SYGVKD. CDR3 length: 15 residues. This entry comes from a study of regulatory T cells. Study-wide findings and caveats: Hydrophobic residues at CDR3 positions 6 and 7 were enriched in conventional CD4+ T cells of CD3G-deficient patients.

Sequenced sample: conventional CD4+ T cells sorted from blood. The origin of this receptor is a person under 30 with CD3G deficiency. This chain joins TRBV10-3 and TRBJ2-3; D is perhaps TRBD1 (6 bases). The CDR3 bases are TGTGCCACCGGAACAGGGAAGAGGCGCGGAGATACGCAGTATTTT. This encodes CATGTGKRRGDTQYF.